This T cell receptor beta chain was sequenced for a study of identical twins. General study points: Modeled out-of-frame TCR alpha sharing in monozygotic twins fell below observed levels. Where out-of-frame alpha sequences were twin-shared, they showed excess low generation probability.

Trimming cost V 1 base and J 3 bases, with 9 bases left between them. Germline V CDR1 and CDR2: SGHDN, FVKESK. The CDR3 totals 14 residues. This clonotype occurred a few times. Its antigen is still unknown. From the 5' RACE reads, TCRdb called clonotypes with MiXCR, one entry per CDR3 protein. The sample has about 720,000 distinct CDR3 sequences; around a sixth are singletons. These data are also associated with another study on T cells expressing NK-cell markers. Turning to that study: Among the experiments, several used an anti-gamma-delta TCR antibody to restrict sorting to alpha-beta TCR T cells. Dominant NKG2C+ clonotypes were found to form about 1.0-7.5% of CD8+ T cells in over five donors.

The sample was PBMCs. The clonotype was recovered from a woman in her late teens or twenties in good health. V gene TRBV14 combines with J gene TRBJ2-5; D is unclear. The CDR3 protein is CASSQVSVKETQYF. DNA of the CDR3: TGTGCCAGCAGCCAAGTCAGTGTTAAAGAGACCCAGTACTTC.